These 22 T cell receptor beta chains came from one sample sequenced in a study of cytomegalovirus exposure and HLA in healthy donors. With 60 Vbeta and 13 Jbeta primers, the PCR was carried out. Sequencing was performed with immunoSEQ multiplex PCR; in TCRdb, only in-frame clones are kept and a portion is missing. The sample has fewer than 300,000 clones; roughly 90% are singletons. What was sequenced was PBMCs. The receptors originated from a man aged 35 to 55 in good health and CMV-seropositive.

The gene calls are TRBV28 and TRBJ2-1; no firm D call. CDR1 is MDHEN and CDR2 is SYDVKM in the germline V gene. CDR3 length: 12 residues. V lost 5 bases, J lost 5 bases, and 7 bases lay in between. CDR3 in DNA: TGTGCCAGCAGTCGCCCTAACAATGAGCAGTTCTTC. Residues: CASSRPNNEQFF.

This clone has just a few counts. The genes are TRBV6-6 and TRBJ2-1; 8 bases align to TRBD2. The V gene's germline CDR1 is MNHNY and CDR2 SVGAGI (reference sequence). The CDR3 totals 16 residues. V lost 0 bases and J lost 7; bases outside the gene matches: 8. DNA of the CDR3: TGTGCCAGCAGTTACTCGTGGAGCGGGGGCATGAATGAGCAGTTCTTC. It is translated as CASSYSWSGGMNEQFF.

The chain combines TRBV5-1 with TRBJ2-1; 11 positions match TRBD2. This CDR3 spans 15 amino acids. The J segment lost 4 bases and the V segment lost 4 bases, leaving 4 bases of the junction unmatched. In germline, CDR1 is SGHRS, CDR2 YFSETQ. CDR3 sequence reads: CASSRGLAEYNEQFF. The CDR3 bases are TGCGCCAGCAGCAGGGGACTAGCGGAGTACAATGAGCAGTTCTTC.

The rearrangement links TRBV11-2 to TRBJ2-7; TRBD1 agrees at 12 bases. The CDR3 has 15 residues. J was trimmed by 5 bases and V by 3 bases; bases with no gene match: 5. In germline, CDR1 is SGHAT, CDR2 FQNNGV. The CDR3 DNA sequence: TGTGCCAGCAGCTTTGGGACAGGGGGCACAAACGAGCAGTACTTC. Translation gives CASSFGTGGTNEQYF.

This clone was recorded only once. This chain joins TRBV5-1 and TRBJ1-6, with D perhaps TRBD1 (6 bases). CDR3 size: 15 residues. V was cut by 4 bases and J by 6 bases, with 14 bases left in between. Germline V gives CDR1 SGHRS, CDR2 YFSETQ. This CDR3 is CASSILDSFNSPLHF. In DNA form, the CDR3 reads TGCGCCAGCAGCATTTTGGACAGCTTTAATTCACCCCTCCACTTT. Full variable domain (missing parts from reference TRBV5-1 and TRBJ1-6): KAGVTQTPRYLIKTRGQQVTLSCSPISGHRSVSWYQQTPGQGLQFLFEYFSETQRNKGNFPGRFSGRQFSNSRSEMNVSTLELGDSALYLCASSILDSFNSPLHFGNGTRLTVT.

The V call is TRBV11-3, the J call TRBJ2-7; 9 bases line up with TRBD2. V lost 4 bases, J lost 5 bases, and 6 bases stayed unmatched. CDR1 is SGHNT and CDR2 is YENEEA in the germline V gene. The length of the CDR3 is 14 residues. The CDR3 region is CASSSPGLADEQYF. The CDR3 DNA reads as TGTGCCAGCAGCTCGCCGGGACTAGCTGACGAGCAGTACTTC.

This sequence joins TRBV5-1 and TRBJ2-7, with TRBD2 matching 7 bases. This CDR3 spans 15 amino acids. V lost 4 bases to trimming and J lost 2 bases; unmatched junction nucleotides: 9. Germline loops: CDR1 SGHRS, CDR2 YFSETQ. The CDR3 spells CASSPGLGRAYEQYF. The CDR3, as DNA: TGCGCCAGCAGCCCCGGACTAGGGAGGGCCTACGAGCAGTACTTC. Filled out from reference TRBV5-1 and TRBJ2-7, the complete variable domain reads KAGVTQTPRYLIKTRGQQVTLSCSPISGHRSVSWYQQTPGQGLQFLFEYFSETQRNKGNFPGRFSGRQFSNSRSEMNVSTLELGDSALYLCASSPGLGRAYEQYFGPGTRLTVT.

The V call is TRBV2, the J call TRBJ1-2, with 7 bases aligning to TRBD1. The junction had 6 bases not matched to a gene; V was cut back by 3 bases and J by 2 bases. This CDR3 contains 15 residues. Per germline, CDR1 SNHLY and CDR2 FYNNEI. CDR3 DNA sequence: TGTGCCAGCAGTGACCACGGGACAGTAAACTATGGCTACACCTTC. Its protein is CASSDHGTVNYGYTF.

This clone was seen a few times. This chain uses TRBV9 with TRBJ2-7; the match to TRBD1 covers 10 bases. Germline lookup yields CDR1 SGDLS and CDR2 YYNGEE. CDR3 size: 15 residues. The ends lost 2 bases at V and 6 bases at J; junction bases unmatched: 8. CDR3: CASSVRDRGYGEQYF. The CDR3 nucleotides are TGTGCCAGCAGCGTCCGGGACAGGGGATATGGCGAGCAGTACTTC.

V is TRBV2 and J is TRBJ1-1; 9 bases map to TRBD1. Unmatched junction bases numbered 3, after V lost 7 bases and J lost 0 bases. Germline lookup yields CDR1 SNHLY and CDR2 FYNNEI. This CDR3 region has 14 residues. CDR3 sequence reads: CASIGTGMNTEAFF. The CDR3 nucleotides read TGTGCCAGCATTGGGACAGGGATGAACACTGAAGCTTTCTTT.

The J gene is TRBJ2-7, the V gene TRBV2; a weak D match, TRBD2 (6 bases). CDR1 is SNHLY, CDR2 FYNNEI, per germline. CDR3 length: 14 residues. V shed 7 bases and J shed 2 bases, with 15 bases lying between them. The CDR3 DNA follows: TGTGCCAGCACCGGTGGCGGGAACGCCTACGAGCAGTACTTC. This sequence encodes CASTGGGNAYEQYF.

J is TRBJ1-2 and V is TRBV4-1; weak D call: TRBD1 (5 bases). V lost 7 bases and J 0 bases, leaving 15 bases between the germline ends. From germline, CDR1 is MGHRA and CDR2 YSYEKL. This CDR3 spans 15 amino acids. The CDR3, as DNA: TGCGCCAGCACTAAAATTCAAGGGGCTAACTATGGCTACACCTTC. This encodes CASTKIQGANYGYTF.

The V call is TRBV2, the J call TRBJ1-1, with D perhaps TRBD1 (5 bases). The CDR3 extends over 13 amino acids. V was clipped by 7 bases and J by 0 bases, with 9 bases between them. Germline lookup yields CDR1 SNHLY and CDR2 FYNNEI. CDR3 nucleotide sequence: TGTGCCAGCATCCAGGGATTGAACACTGAAGCTTTCTTT. This codes for CASIQGLNTEAFF.

This clone was found a few times. This sequence joins TRBV5-8 and TRBJ2-1; TRBD2 might be the D (5 bases). V was pared by 0 bases and J by 4 bases, with 8 bases between. Germline V CDR1 and CDR2: SGHTS, YDEGEE. The length of the CDR3 is 14 residues. The CDR3 here is CASSLASTYNEQFF. DNA for the CDR3: TGTGCCAGCAGCTTGGCTAGCACTTACAATGAGCAGTTCTTC.

This rearrangement joins TRBV29-1 to TRBJ2-7, with D possibly being TRBD1 (5 bases). The CDR3 is 12 residues long. The V end was cut by 7 bases, the J end by 2 bases, with 12 bases between. CDR1 is SQVTM and CDR2 is ANQGSEA in the germline V gene. CDR3 protein: CSADSEPYEQYF. DNA of the CDR3: TGCAGCGCTGACAGTGAACCCTACGAGCAGTACTTC.

The chain employs TRBV19 and TRBJ1-1; 7 positions agree with TRBD1. This CDR3 spans 14 amino acids. CDR1 and CDR2 (germline): LNHDA, SQIVND (reference sequence). The V and J ends lost 2 bases and 3 bases, in that order; junction bases with no gene match: 3. The CDR3 DNA reads as TGTGCCAGTAGTATAACAGGGGTCGACACTGAAGCTTTCTTT. Translation: CASSITGVDTEAFF.

The J gene is TRBJ1-5, the V gene TRBV28; 8 nucleotides agree with TRBD1. Germline V CDR1 and CDR2: MDHEN, SYDVKM. V lost 5 bases and J lost 3; bases outside the gene matches: 3. The CDR3 spans 14 residues. The DNA of the CDR3 is TGTGCCAGCAGTCCGGGACAGGCCAATCAGCCCCAGCATTTT. It translates to CASSPGQANQPQHF.

The genes are TRBV28 and TRBJ1-2; possibly TRBD1 for D (5 bases). The ends were cut back, 3 bases at V and 6 bases at J, with 8 bases in the middle. CDR3 size: 12 residues. Germline V gives CDR1 MDHEN, CDR2 SYDVKM. The CDR3 loop is CASSFRQNGYTF. The CDR3 bases are TGTGCCAGCAGTTTTAGACAGAATGGCTACACCTTC.

The V gene is TRBV7-8, the J gene TRBJ2-7; no definite D call. The germline CDR1 and CDR2 sequences are SGHVS and FQNEAQ. The length of the CDR3 is 15 residues. V was shortened by 5 bases and J by 0 bases, with 14 bases between the two germline ends. CDR3 bases: TGTGCCAGCAGCCTCCTCCGAGCGCTCTCCTACGAGCAGTACTTC. Its protein product is CASSLLRALSYEQYF.

The chain combines TRBV5-1 with TRBJ2-1, with 14 positions matching TRBD2. V lost 3 bases to trimming and J lost 8 bases; unmatched junction nucleotides: 4. The CDR3 loop spans 15 amino acids. The germline gives CDR1 SGHRS, CDR2 YFSETQ. CDR3 coding DNA: TGCGCCAGCAGCTGGGGACTAGCGGGAGTAGATGAGCAGTTCTTC. The encoded protein is CASSWGLAGVDEQFF.

This clone was seen just once. This chain links TRBV18 with TRBJ1-2; 8 bases are shared with TRBD1. The V gene's germline CDR1 is KGHSH and CDR2 LQKENI. This CDR3 spans 15 amino acids. With 6 bases clipped from V and 0 bases from J, the junction kept 6 bases outside the gene matches. The chain's CDR3 is CASSRGQDPNYGYTF. In DNA form, the CDR3 reads TGTGCCAGCTCGCGGGGACAGGACCCTAACTATGGCTACACCTTC.

J is TRBJ2-3 and V is TRBV11-3; TRBD1 is a possible D gene (5 bases). Germline CDR1 and CDR2: SGHNT and YENEEA. V was trimmed by 9 bases and J by 1 base, leaving 11 bases between them. This CDR3 spans 13 amino acids. CDR3 loop: CARQDICTDTQYF. The CDR3 DNA reads TGTGCCAGGCAGGACATTTGCACAGATACGCAGTATTTT.